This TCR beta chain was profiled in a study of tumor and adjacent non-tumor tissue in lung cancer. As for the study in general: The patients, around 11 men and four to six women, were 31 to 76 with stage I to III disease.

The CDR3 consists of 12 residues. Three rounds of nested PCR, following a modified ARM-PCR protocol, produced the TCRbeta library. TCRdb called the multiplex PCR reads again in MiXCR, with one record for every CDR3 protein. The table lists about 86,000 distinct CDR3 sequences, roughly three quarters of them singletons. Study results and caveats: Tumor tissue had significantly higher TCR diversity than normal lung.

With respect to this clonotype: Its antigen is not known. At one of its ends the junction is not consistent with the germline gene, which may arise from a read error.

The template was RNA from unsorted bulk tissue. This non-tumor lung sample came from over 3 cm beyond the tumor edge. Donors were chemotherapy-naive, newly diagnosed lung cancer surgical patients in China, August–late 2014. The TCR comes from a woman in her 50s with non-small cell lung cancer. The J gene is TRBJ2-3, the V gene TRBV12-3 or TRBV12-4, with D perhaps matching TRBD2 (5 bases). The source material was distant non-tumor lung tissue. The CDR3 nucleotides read TGTGCCGGCGGATCTAGCACAGACACGCAGTATTTT. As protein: CAGGSSTDTQYF.